This T cell receptor beta chain was observed in a study of graft-versus-host responses after intestinal transplantation (dated by TCRdb to the early 2020s). Study-level background: Recipients received multivisceral, liver-intestinal, or isolated intestinal transplants. The cohort enrolled 20 to 30 intestinal transplant recipients including one retransplant, and a few patients lacking pretransplant specimens were excluded. To identify alloreactive clones, pre-transplant mixed lymphocyte reaction products were sequenced and compared with unstimulated pre-transplant donor and recipient T cells. Instead of going to the commercial service, samples from a few later patients were sequenced in-house on an Illumina MiSeq and processed with MiXCR. Bulk TCR-beta CDR3 sequencing was used to track graft-versus-host and host-versus-graft alloreactive T cell clones in the graft, circulation and bone marrow after intestinal transplantation. A peak of at least 4% donor T cells among recipient peripheral blood mononuclear cells was the definition used for donor T cell macrochimerism. All recipients received anti-thymocyte globulin induction followed by maintenance tacrolimus and steroids for around three years. Results and caveats for the whole study, not just this receptor: Early after transplant, peak levels of circulating GvH clones were associated with declines in HvG clones. The relatively low number and heterogeneity of intestinal transplant patients limited the conclusions. GvH clones were detected in recipient bone marrow, and some appeared earlier in ileal mucosa or blood, consistent with an intestinal mucosal origin. In patients with donor T cell macrochimerism, the allografts had high GvH to HvG T cell clonal ratios.

The library was produced with the immunoSEQ multiplex PCR assay. For most patients, genomic DNA was subjected to high-throughput TCR-beta CDR3 sequencing by Adaptive Biotechnologies. The published analysis was carried out like this. Adaptive's ImmunoSEQ software was the source of the TCR sequencing data for approximately 18 patients, while a few other patients were processed with MiXCR and VDJtools. CDR3 nucleotide sequences shared by donor and recipient were removed because the origin of these sequences could not be assigned. At least 2-fold expansion over unstimulated cells and a minimum CFSE-low frequency of 0.002% (template counts) or 0.001% (read counts) were required for clones to be classified as alloreactive. Clones were considered mappable if detected in sequenced pre-transplant spleen, lymph node, or MLR CFSE-low populations of the donor or recipient. Cumulative frequency of alloreactive clones was calculated as a percentage of all sequences weighted by copy number. TCRdb took over this immuneACCESS table, retaining in-frame rearrangements with V and J assigned. Such tables are incomplete; in checked studies, under half of the missing clones stem from an unresolved V gene, and the remainder is unexplained. The V and J calls and clone size are taken from that table; D and trimming were inferred from the DNA. The sample table shows under 7,500 clones, and around four fifths are seen once. The ten largest clones add up to roughly 8% of the sample.

Comments on this clone: What this receptor recognizes is not known. No much larger clone is present one base from it, and per-base qualities are unavailable.

Taken from cysteine to phenylalanine, the CDR3 has 14 residues. Only the CDR3 portion is preserved as DNA: 42 bases, with reading frame beginning at the first base. V lost 5 bases and J lost 1 base; the stretch between them is 11 bases long. Looking up the germline V gene yields CDR1 SGHAT and CDR2 FQNNGV. Dithiothreitol, EDTA incubations and collagenase D digestion were used to isolate intraepithelial and lamina propria lymphocytes from graft specimens. Bulk TCR-beta sequencing was performed on serial intestinal graft biopsy specimens collected as late as 600 days after transplant. This receptor was taken from a human patient who received an intestinal transplant, so some T cells may come from the graft donor. Rearrangement joined TRBV11-2 to TRBJ1-1, with a weak D call of TRBD1 (5 bases match). The starting material was ileum tissue, obtained roughly 300 days after intestinal transplant. The CDR3 corresponds to CASSPTGGNTEAFF. The DNA is TGTGCCAGCAGCCCCACGGGGGGGAACACTGAAGCTTTCTTT.